This T cell receptor (beta chain) was found in a study of blood T cell repertoires in COVID-19. Study-wide context: T cells, B-cell-depleted T cells, or PBMCs provided the cDNA or gDNA that served as material.

As processed by the authors: Reference gene primer amplification in the assay estimated nucleated cell counts. The table came from immunoSEQ multiplex PCR; TCRdb's copy has only in-frame clones and leaves some out. The DNA was the basis for D and trimming; V, J and clone size are from that table. Of tens of thousands of clones detected, around 80% appear once; the ten largest clones hold 7.5% to 8.5%. Germline V lookup: CDR1 SEHNR, CDR2 FQNEAQ (reference sequence). The CDR3 has 12 amino acids. The germline V and J ends were trimmed by 1 base and 8 bases, with 6 bases remaining between them. The chain uses TRBV7-9 and TRBJ1-3; D is undetermined. Sequencing input: peripheral blood. The sequence derives from a human donor in a cohort sampled during active COVID-19. CDR3 DNA: TGTGCCAGCAGCTTAGTCGGGGACACCATATATTTT. Translated: CASSLVGDTIYF.